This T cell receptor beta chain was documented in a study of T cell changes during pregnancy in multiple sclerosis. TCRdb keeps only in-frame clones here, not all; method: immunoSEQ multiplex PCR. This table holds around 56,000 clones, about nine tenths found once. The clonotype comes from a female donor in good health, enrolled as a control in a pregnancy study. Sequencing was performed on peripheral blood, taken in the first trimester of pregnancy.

The CDR3 is CASIRGQTFWTEAFF. DNA of the CDR3: TGTGCCAGTATACGGGGACAGACCTTTTGGACTGAAGCTTTCTTT. V usage is TRBV19 and J usage is TRBJ1-1, with 7 bases matching TRBD1. This CDR3 comprises 15 residues. Looked up from germline, CDR1 is LNHDA and CDR2 is SQIVND (reference sequence). J lost 5 bases, V lost 7 bases, and 13 bases had no gene match.